This T cell receptor beta chain came from a study of CD8 T cells in Susac syndrome. Isolation of CD8+ and CD4+ T cells was performed negatively, whereas enrichment of TEMRA cells was done by FACS. The ends were cut back, 4 bases at V and 0 bases at J, with 22 bases in the middle. The CDR3 runs to 18 residues. CDR1 is SGDLS, CDR2 YYNGEE, per germline. Reverse transcription of roughly 0.5 to 1 ug RNA was carried out with random hexamers. Across 54 Vbeta and 13 Jbeta, TCR beta CDR3 was amplified with immunoSEQ multiplex PCR. From the immunoSEQ multiplex PCR reads, TCRdb called clonotypes with MiXCR, one entry per CDR3 protein. The sample lists 150,000 to 190,000 distinct CDR3 sequences, about 95% occurring once.

The gene calls are TRBV9 and TRBJ1-1, with D possibly matching TRBD1 (5 bases). This TCR came from a human donor with multiple sclerosis. The sample taken for sequencing was CD8+ T cells from PBMCs. The CDR3 DNA follows: TGTGCCAGCAGCCCATCCCCCCCTCCAGGGTGGGTGAACACTGAAGCTTTCTTT. Protein sequence: CASSPSPPPGWVNTEAFF.